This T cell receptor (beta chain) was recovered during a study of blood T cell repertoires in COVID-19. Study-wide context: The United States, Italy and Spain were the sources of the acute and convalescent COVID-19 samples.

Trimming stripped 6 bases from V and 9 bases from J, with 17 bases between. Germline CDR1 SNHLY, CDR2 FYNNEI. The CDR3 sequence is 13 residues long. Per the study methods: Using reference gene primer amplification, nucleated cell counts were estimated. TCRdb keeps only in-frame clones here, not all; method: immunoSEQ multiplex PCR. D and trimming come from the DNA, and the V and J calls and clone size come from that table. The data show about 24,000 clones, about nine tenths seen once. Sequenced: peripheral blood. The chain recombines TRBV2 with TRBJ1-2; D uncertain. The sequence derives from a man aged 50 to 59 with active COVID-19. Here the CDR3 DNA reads TGTGCCAGCAGGACTCAGCAAAGCGGGAGCTACACCTTC. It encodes CASRTQQSGSYTF.